This T cell receptor beta chain derives from a study of blood T cell repertoires in COVID-19. Study-wide background: Acute and convalescent COVID-19 samples came from the United States, Italy and Spain. Nucleic acid was either cDNA or gDNA, and it came from T cells, B-cell-depleted T cells, or PBMCs.

Seattle cases were enrolled at active infection and followed longitudinally. The CDR3 is 13 amino acids. The germline CDR1 and CDR2 sequences are KGHSH and LQKENI. Germline trimming cut 3 bases from V and 5 bases from J; bases unmatched to any gene: 2. Study processing details: Estimation of nucleated cell counts was performed using reference gene primer amplification. Sequenced by immunoSEQ multiplex PCR; TCRdb stores in-frame clones only, minus some. V, J and clone size derive from that table, while D and trimming were established from the DNA sequence. Of fewer than 300,000 clones listed, roughly nine tenths are singletons.

The sequence was obtained from a woman aged 30 to 39 with COVID-19, enrolled during active disease. The material sequenced was peripheral blood. The V call is TRBV18, the J call TRBJ2-5; 8 bases match TRBD2. The CDR3 sequence: CASSPSGGETQYF. For the CDR3, the DNA is TGTGCCAGCTCACCCTCGGGAGGGGAGACCCAGTACTTC.